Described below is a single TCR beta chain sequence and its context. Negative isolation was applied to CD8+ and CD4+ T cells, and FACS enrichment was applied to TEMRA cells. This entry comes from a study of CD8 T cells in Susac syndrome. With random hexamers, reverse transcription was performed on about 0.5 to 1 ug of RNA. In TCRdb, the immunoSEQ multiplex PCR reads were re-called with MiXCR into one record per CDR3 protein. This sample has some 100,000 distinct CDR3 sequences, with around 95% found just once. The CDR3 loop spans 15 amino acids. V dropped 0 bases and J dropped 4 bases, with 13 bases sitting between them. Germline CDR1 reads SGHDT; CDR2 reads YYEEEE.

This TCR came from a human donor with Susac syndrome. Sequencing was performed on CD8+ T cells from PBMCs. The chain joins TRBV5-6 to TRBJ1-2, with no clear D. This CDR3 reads CASSLAGGSGYGYTF. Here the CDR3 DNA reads TGTGCCAGCAGCTTGGCCGGTGGGAGCGGCTATGGCTACACCTTC. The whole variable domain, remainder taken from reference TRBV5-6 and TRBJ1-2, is DAGVTQSPTHLIKTRGQQVTLRCSPKSGHDTVSWYQQALGQGPQFIFQYYEEEERQRGNFPDRFSGHQFPNYSSELNVNALLLGDSALYLCASSLAGGSGYGYTFGSGTRLTVV.